The 16 T cell receptor beta chains listed next were all sequenced from one sample in a study of shared clonotypes between healthy human individuals. TCRdb's copy holds only in-frame clones and misses some; the assay was immunoSEQ multiplex PCR. The sample includes approximately 710,000 clones, about 92% of them seen just once. Sequenced sample: memory CD8+ T cells from PBMCs. Subset reported: CD45RO+ cells pooled with CCR7-negative TemRA cells. These receptor sequences come from a man between 18 and 29 years old in good health. Some clones in this sample may be carry-over from other donors' samples.

The chain is built from TRBV6-5 and TRBJ2-1; weak D call: TRBD1 (6 bases). CDR1 MNHEY and CDR2 SVGAGI come from the germline V gene. With 5 bases removed from V and 5 bases from J, the gap between germline ends came to 13 bases. The CDR3 has 14 amino acids. The CDR3 sequence is CASSPHRAHNEQFF. The CDR3 DNA sequence: TGTGCCAGCAGTCCCCACAGGGCCCACAATGAGCAGTTCTTC.

This clone was seen once. The V call is TRBV27, the J call TRBJ1-1; maybe TRBD1 (5 bases). The germline V gene encodes CDR1 MNHEY and CDR2 SMNVEV (reference sequence). Trimming removed 1 base from V and 1 base from J, with 7 bases in between. The CDR3 is made up of 14 amino acids. CDR3 residues: CASSLLGQNTEAFF. The CDR3, as DNA: TGTGCCAGCAGTTTATTAGGACAGAACACTGAAGCTTTCTTT.

Only one count was recorded for this clone. Other DNA variants within this sample encode the same CDR3. V is TRBV27 and J is TRBJ1-2; no firm D call. Trimming stripped 0 bases from V and 5 bases from J, with 7 bases between. This CDR3 is 13 amino acids long. The germline V gene encodes CDR1 MNHEY and CDR2 SMNVEV (reference sequence). CDR3 residues: CASSLSSSYGYTF. In DNA, the CDR3 is TGTGCCAGCAGTTTATCCAGTTCTTATGGCTACACCTTC.

V usage is TRBV4-3 and J usage is TRBJ2-1, with 8 bases that match TRBD2. The V gene end was trimmed by 0 bases and the J gene end by 6 bases; junction bases not matched to a gene: 10. The CDR3 length is 17 residues. Germline V gene lookup returns CDR1 LGHNA and CDR2 YSLEER. CDR3: CASSQDLEAGVANEQFF. CDR3 nucleotides: TGCGCCAGCAGCCAAGATTTAGAAGCGGGAGTGGCCAATGAGCAGTTCTTC.

The chain employs TRBV5-1 and TRBJ2-7, with D unclear. CDR1 is SGHRS, CDR2 YFSETQ, per germline. Deletions cut 1 base from V and 4 bases from J, with 12 bases between. This CDR3 is built from 14 residues. CDR3 residues: CASSLKDFAYEQYF. The CDR3 nucleotides are TGCGCCAGCAGCTTGAAAGACTTCGCGTACGAGCAGTACTTC. Variable domain in full (rest from reference TRBV5-1 and TRBJ2-7): KAGVTQTPRYLIKTRGQQVTLSCSPISGHRSVSWYQQTPGQGLQFLFEYFSETQRNKGNFPGRFSGRQFSNSRSEMNVSTLELGDSALYLCASSLKDFAYEQYFGPGTRLTVT.

This chain joins TRBV7-8 and TRBJ1-1; no clear D. Trimming shortened V by 0 bases and J by 1 base, and 24 bases separated the two germline ends. This CDR3 contains 20 residues. Looked up from germline, CDR1 is SGHVS and CDR2 is FQNEAQ. The CDR3 DNA follows: TGTGCCAGCAGCTTAGCGCGAAGGATTATGTCGAAGGGAGGGAACACTGAAGCTTTCTTT. Its translation is CASSLARRIMSKGGNTEAFF.

The chain is built from TRBV18 and TRBJ1-1, with D uncertain. Trimming stripped 0 bases from V and 4 bases from J, with 6 bases between. Germline V gives CDR1 KGHSH, CDR2 LQKENI. This CDR3 contains 13 residues. In DNA, the CDR3 is TGTGCCAGCTCACCACCCAAGGGCACTGAAGCTTTCTTT. It codes for CASSPPKGTEAFF.

In this sample, this clone turned up a few times. The V gene is TRBV7-3, the J gene TRBJ2-7; the match to TRBD2 covers 9 bases. This CDR3 region has 14 residues. Germline CDR1 reads SGHTA; CDR2 reads FQGTGA. J gave up 0 bases and V 3 bases, and 0 bases lay outside the gene matches. This chain's CDR3 is CASSFSGSSYEQYF. CDR3 nucleotide sequence: TGTGCCAGCAGCTTTAGCGGGAGCTCCTACGAGCAGTACTTC.

This clone was found once. The J gene is TRBJ2-3, the V gene TRBV6-5; 11 bases are a match to TRBD2. V gave up 5 bases and J gave up 4 bases; unmatched junction bases: 5. Germline CDR1 is MNHEY and CDR2 is SVGAGI. The CDR3 spans 15 residues. CDR3 sequence: CASSPLAGVADTQYF. The CDR3 DNA follows: TGTGCCAGCAGTCCACTAGCGGGAGTAGCAGATACGCAGTATTTT.

This rearrangement joins TRBV2 to TRBJ2-1, with 10 bases fitting TRBD2. Unmatched junction bases numbered 8, after V lost 3 bases and J lost 0 bases. The germline CDR1 and CDR2 sequences are SNHLY and FYNNEI. The CDR3 has 18 residues. CDR3 protein: CASSDQTSGDSSYNEQFF. The DNA for the CDR3 is TGTGCCAGCAGTGATCAAACTAGCGGGGACAGCTCCTACAATGAGCAGTTCTTC.

This clone was counted a single time. The gene calls are TRBV6-1 and TRBJ2-3; D gene uncertain. Between the trimmed V and J ends, which lost 1 base and 2 bases, there was a span of 7 bases. The CDR3 consists of 14 residues. CDR1 and CDR2 from the germline V gene are MNHNS and SASEGT. The CDR3: CASSEDPSTDTQYF. The CDR3 DNA reads as TGTGCCAGCAGTGAAGATCCCTCCACAGATACGCAGTATTTT.

The rearrangement uses TRBV10-3 and TRBJ1-1; 8 bases are a match to TRBD1. J was trimmed by 3 bases and V by 10 bases; bases with no gene match: 13. The CDR3 runs to 15 residues. CDR1 and CDR2 (germline): ENHRY, SYGVKD. The CDR3 region has the DNA TGTGCCACAAAAACCGGGACAGGAGGATACACTGAAGCTTTCTTT. Translation: CATKTGTGGYTEAFF.

The chain carries TRBV5-6 and TRBJ2-3; 12 bases match TRBD2. V lost 4 bases, J lost 8 bases, and 8 bases stayed unmatched. The CDR3 contains 15 residues. Germline V lookup: CDR1 SGHDT, CDR2 YYEEEE. The CDR3 DNA follows: TGTGCCAGCAGCATGGGACTAGCGGGTGTGACTACGCAGTATTTT. It codes for CASSMGLAGVTTQYF.

This sequence joins TRBV7-9 and TRBJ2-2, with D unresolved. This CDR3 region has 16 residues. V dropped 5 bases and J dropped 4 bases, with 17 bases sitting between them. The germline gives CDR1 SEHNR, CDR2 FQNEAQ (reference sequence). CDR3: CASSHPRSSATGELFF. The CDR3 coding sequence is TGTGCCAGCAGCCATCCGAGGTCCTCGGCCACCGGGGAGCTGTTTTTT.

This clone has a handful of counts. This chain uses TRBV27 with TRBJ1-5, with TRBD1 identical over 7 bases. There are 15 residues in the CDR3. Germline V CDR1 and CDR2: MNHEY, SMNVEV (reference sequence). V trimming: 5 bases; J trimming: 1 base; junction bases outside the gene matches: 5. The CDR3 DNA is TGTGCCAGCAGTCTCTCGGGACAGAGCAATCAGCCCCAGCATTTT. Its protein is CASSLSGQSNQPQHF.

The chain recombines TRBV2 with TRBJ2-1; 7 bases are a match to TRBD1. The CDR3 totals 11 residues. The V and J ends lost 6 bases and 12 bases, in that order; junction bases with no gene match: 5. CDR1 is SNHLY and CDR2 is FYNNEI in the germline V gene. CDR3 DNA sequence: TGTGCCAGCAGCCCGGACAGGATGCAGTTCTTC. Its protein is CASSPDRMQFF.